The entry that follows covers one T cell receptor (beta chain) sequence. The antigen is not known. The source of the sample is a study of T cell responses to AZD1222 COVID-19 vaccine. Study results and limitations: Seropositive AZD1222 recipients at baseline numbered only six or seven.

Libraries were prepared by immunoSEQ multiplex PCR; TCRdb keeps only in-frame clonotypes and omits some of them. This table has some 100,000 clones, roughly 91% appearing once. The germline CDR1 and CDR2 sequences are ENHRY and SYGVKD. This CDR3 has 11 residues. Trimming took off 2 bases at V and 7 bases at J, with 5 bases between the two ends. This chain uses TRBV10-3 with TRBJ2-5; D gene unclear. This TCR derives from an adult in good health. The material was peripheral blood, obtained on day 0 of AZD1222 vaccination. CDR3 loop: CAISEGPTQYF. CDR3 DNA sequence: TGTGCCATCAGTGAGGGTCCGACCCAGTACTTC.